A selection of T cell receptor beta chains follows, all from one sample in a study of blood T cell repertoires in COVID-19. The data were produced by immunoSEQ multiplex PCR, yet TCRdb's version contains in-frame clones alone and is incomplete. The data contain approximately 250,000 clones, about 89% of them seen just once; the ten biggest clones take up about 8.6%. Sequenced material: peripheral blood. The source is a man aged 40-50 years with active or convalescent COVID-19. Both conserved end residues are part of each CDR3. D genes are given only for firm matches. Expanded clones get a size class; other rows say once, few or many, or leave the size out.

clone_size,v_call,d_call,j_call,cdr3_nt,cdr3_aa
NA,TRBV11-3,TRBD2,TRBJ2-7,TGTGCCAGCAGCTTGCTAGCGGCCTCTTACGAGCAGTACTTC,CASSLLAASYEQYF
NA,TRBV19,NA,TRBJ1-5,TGTGCCAGTAGTCCCCAGGGAGGCAGCAATCAGCCCCAGCATTTT,CASSPQGGSNQPQHF
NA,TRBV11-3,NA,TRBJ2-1,TGTGCCAGCAGCTTAGATTGGGAAACGGGATCTTACAATGAGCAGTTCTTC,CASSLDWETGSYNEQFF
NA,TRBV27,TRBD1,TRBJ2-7,TGTGCCAGCAGTTTAAAACAGGGGACCAACTACGAGCAGTACTTC,CASSLKQGTNYEQYF
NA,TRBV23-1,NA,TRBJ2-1,TGCGCCAGCAGTCCCTCGCACGGCCGGCAGGATAGTCTCTCCTACAATGAGCAGTTCTTC,CASSPSHGRQDSLSYNEQFF
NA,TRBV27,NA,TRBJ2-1,TGTGCCAGCAGTTCGAAGACCCATTGGAGCTCCTACAATGAGCAGTTCTTC,CASSSKTHWSSYNEQFF
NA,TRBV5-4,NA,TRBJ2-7,TGTGCCAGCAGCTTGGCAGACAGACCCCGGGAGCAGTACTTC,CASSLADRPREQYF
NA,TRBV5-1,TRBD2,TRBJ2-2,TGCGCCAGCAGCTTGACTAGCGGGAGGGCCAGAACCGGGGAGCTGTTTTTT,CASSLTSGRARTGELFF
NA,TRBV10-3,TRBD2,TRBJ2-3,TGTGCCATCAGTACTAGCGGGAGGGCCTCAGGGCAGTATTTT,CAISTSGRASGQYF
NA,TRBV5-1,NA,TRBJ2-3,TGCGCCAGCAGCTTGATAGCAGGGGAGGATACGCAGTATTTT,CASSLIAGEDTQYF
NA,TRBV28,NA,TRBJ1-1,TGTGCCAGCAGCTTAACCCCGGACAGAACTGAAGCTTTCTTT,CASSLTPDRTEAFF
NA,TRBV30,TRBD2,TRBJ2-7,TGTGCCCGGGCCGGGACTAGCGGGAGGATCGGCGAGCAGTACTTC,CARAGTSGRIGEQYF
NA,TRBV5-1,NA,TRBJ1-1,TGCGCCAGCAGCGACGGCCCAGGGGCTTTCTTT,CASSDGPGAFF
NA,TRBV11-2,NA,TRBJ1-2,TGTGCCAGCAGCCCAAGGGCAGTCGGGGGGCCTGGCTATGGCTACACCTTC,CASSPRAVGGPGYGYTF
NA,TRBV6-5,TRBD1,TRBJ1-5,TGTGCCAGCAGTTACTCCGGGACAGACAATCAGCCCCAGCATTTT,CASSYSGTDNQPQHF
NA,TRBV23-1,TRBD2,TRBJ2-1,TGCGCCAGCAGTCATTGTGTAGCGGGAGTGTCGTCCTACAATGAGCAGTTCTTC,CASSHCVAGVSSYNEQFF
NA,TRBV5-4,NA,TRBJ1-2,TGTGCCAGCACCCAGGAGGGGTGGTTGGGCTATGGCTACACCTTC,CASTQEGWLGYGYTF
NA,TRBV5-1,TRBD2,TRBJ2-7,TGCGCCAGCAGCTCACAAGCGGGAGGTCGGCCGGGCGAGCAGTACTTC,CASSSQAGGRPGEQYF
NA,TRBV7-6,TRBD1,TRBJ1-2,TGTGCCAGCAGCTCTTTCAGGGGGGACTATGGCTACACCTTC,CASSSFRGDYGYTF
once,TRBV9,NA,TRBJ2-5,TGTGCCAGCAGCGAGGGGCGGGGCGGCAGGCGAGGGGAAGAGACCCAGTACTTC,CASSEGRGGRRGEETQYF
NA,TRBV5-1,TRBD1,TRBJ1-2,TGCGCCAGCGAGCCTCTCGGACAGGGGAACGATGGCTACACCTTC,CASEPLGQGNDGYTF
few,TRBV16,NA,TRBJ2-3,TGTGCCAGCAGCCTTGGGGGCGGGAGCACAGATACGCAGTATTTT,CASSLGGGSTDTQYF
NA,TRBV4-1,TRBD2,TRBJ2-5,TGCGCCAGCAGCCAAGGTACCTACCGACGGGGGGGTCAAGAGACCCAGTACTTC,CASSQGTYRRGGQETQYF
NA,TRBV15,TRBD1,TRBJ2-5,TGTGCCACCAGCAGAGGGACAGGAGAGACCCAGTACTTC,CATSRGTGETQYF
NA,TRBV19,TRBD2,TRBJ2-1,TGTGCCAGTAGCTCCGTAGCGGGTAGCTCCTACAATGAGCAGTTCTTC,CASSSVAGSSYNEQFF
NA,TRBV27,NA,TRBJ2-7,TGTGCCAGCAAGGAGGAGGCCTCCTACGAGCAGTACTTC,CASKEEASYEQYF
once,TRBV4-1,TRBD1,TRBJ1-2,TGCGCCAGCAGCCAAGTCCCACAGGGACAGGGGTTCTATGGCTACACCTTC,CASSQVPQGQGFYGYTF
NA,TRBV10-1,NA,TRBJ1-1,TGCGCCAGCAGCGCCTCCCTCGGGACTGAAGCTTTCTTT,CASSASLGTEAFF
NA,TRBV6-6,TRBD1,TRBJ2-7,TGTGCCAGCAGCCCCGACAGGGTCCCCGAGCAGTACTTC,CASSPDRVPEQYF
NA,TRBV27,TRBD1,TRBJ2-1,TGTGCCAGCAGTTTTTCGGGACAGGGGGCCTACAATGAGCAGTTCTTC,CASSFSGQGAYNEQFF
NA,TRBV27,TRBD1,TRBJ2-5,TGTGCCAGCAGTTTAAAGGGGACAGCGAAAGAGACCCAGTACTTC,CASSLKGTAKETQYF
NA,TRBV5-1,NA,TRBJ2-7,TGCGCCAGCAGCTCCCAGGGTCGGAGCGAGCAGTACTTC,CASSSQGRSEQYF
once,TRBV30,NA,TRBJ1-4,TGTGCCCTGGGGGACTCAGGTTCCGCTAATGAAAAACTGTTTTTT,CALGDSGSANEKLFF
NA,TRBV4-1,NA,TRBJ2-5,TGCGCCAGCAGCCCAGGGGCGGGTTCACAAGAGACCCAGTACTTC,CASSPGAGSQETQYF
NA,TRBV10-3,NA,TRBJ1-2,TGTGCCATCAGTGAGTCAATCGGGGGGCGAGGCTACACCTTC,CAISESIGGRGYTF